The clone carrying this T cell receptor beta chain was seen at least ten times. Subjects aged 18 to 65 presented with newly diagnosed hyperthyroidism of less than 2 months' duration. Uncontrolled infection, other autoimmune disease, pregnancy or lactation disqualified patients from enrolment. Diagnostic decisions used clinical symptoms, serum thyroxine and TRAb, thyroid ultrasound and orbital computed tomography. The data originate from a study of T cells in Graves' hyperthyroidism and ophthalmopathy. Germline lookup yields CDR1 LGHDT and CDR2 YNNKEL (reference sequence). V lost 4 bases and J lost 7, with 13 bases in between. The CDR3 loop spans 13 amino acids. The investigators amplified TCR beta CDR3 regions from RNA transcripts. The HTBI primer set served for first-round RT-PCR of the TCR CDR3. One entry per CDR3 protein, called by TCRdb with MiXCR from the multiplex PCR reads. The sample has 550,000 to 850,000 distinct CDR3 sequences; roughly a sixth are singletons.

J is TRBJ1-1 and V is TRBV3-1; unclear D gene. The receptor was derived from a woman aged 45-65 years with Graves' hyperthyroidism that later progressed to Graves' ophthalmopathy. Material for sequencing was blood. The CDR3 loop is CASSRTLGGEAFF. The CDR3 bases are TGTGCCAGCAGCCGAACTTTAGGTGGTGAAGCTTTCTTT.